Below, 19 T cell receptor beta chains from the same sample are listed, as sequenced in a study of T-cell memory formation after mild COVID-19. One entry per CDR3 protein, called by TCRdb with MiXCR from the 5' RACE reads. The sample consists of some 200,000 distinct CDR3 sequences, 20% to 25% of them appearing once. Sequencing was done on a sample of PBMCs or a T cell subset sorted from them (not recorded which). These receptors were collected from an adult woman who had mild COVID-19 (a few samples of this study predate the infection). Cell type and time point are not known.

This clonotype showed up just a few times. The J gene is TRBJ2-7, the V gene TRBV5-4; TRBD2 matches 10 bases. J gave up 2 bases and V 2 bases, and 10 bases lay outside the gene matches. CDR1 SGHNT and CDR2 YYREEE come from the germline V gene (reference sequence). CDR3 length: 17 residues. Written as DNA, the CDR3 is TGTGCCAGCAGCTTCTCCCTGCTAGCGGGAGTTCCCTACGAGCAGTACTTC. It codes for CASSFSLLAGVPYEQYF.

This clonotype came up a few times. The chain combines TRBV20-1 with TRBJ2-7; 9 nucleotides agree with TRBD1. This CDR3 region has 12 residues. Germline CDR1 DFQATT, CDR2 SNEGSKA (reference sequence). The trim removed 5 bases at V and 2 bases at J, leaving 1 base unmatched. CDR3: CSAGTGTYEQYF. The CDR3 nucleotides read TGCAGTGCTGGGACAGGGACCTACGAGCAGTACTTC.

The V and J genes are TRBV20-1 and TRBJ2-2; 7 bases fit TRBD2. CDR1 DFQATT and CDR2 SNEGSKA come from the germline V gene (reference sequence). V lost 2 bases to trimming and J lost 6 bases; unmatched junction nucleotides: 6. The CDR3 extends over 14 amino acids. The DNA for the CDR3 is TGCAGTGCTAGAACTAGCGTGATTCCCGGGGAGCTGTTTTTT. It translates to CSARTSVIPGELFF.

This rearrangement joins TRBV20-1 to TRBJ2-7; D is undetermined. Germline CDR1 is DFQATT and CDR2 is SNEGSKA (reference sequence). The CDR3 is 13 residues long. V shed 2 bases and J shed 3 bases, with 11 bases lying between them. CDR3: CSARYPGYYEQYF. The CDR3 bases are TGCAGTGCTAGATATCCGGGCTACTACGAGCAGTACTTC.

This chain links TRBV5-1 with TRBJ2-1; TRBD2 might be the D (5 bases). The CDR3 covers 14 residues. V was shortened by 2 bases and J by 6 bases, with 12 bases between the two germline ends. The V gene's germline CDR1 is SGHRS and CDR2 YFSETQ. The DNA of the CDR3 is TGCGCCAGCAGCTTCTACCGAGAGGGCAATGAGCAGTTCTTC. Translation gives CASSFYREGNEQFF.

This clonotype was recorded a few times. The chain couples TRBV29-1 to TRBJ2-7; possible D gene TRBD1, 6 bases. The CDR3 contains 13 residues. Trimming cost V 7 bases and J 3 bases, with 16 bases left between them. Germline-derived CDR1 and CDR2 are SQVTM and ANQGSEA. The CDR3 spells CSAQGLSVYEQYF. Here the CDR3 DNA reads TGCAGCGCCCAGGGGCTCTCGGTCTACGAGCAGTACTTC.

V usage is TRBV4-3 and J usage is TRBJ2-3; either TRBD1 or TRBD2 may supply D (5 bases each). This CDR3 region has 18 residues. Per germline, CDR1 LGHNA and CDR2 YSLEER. V was cut by 0 bases and J by 0 bases, with 16 bases left in between. CDR3 loop: CASSQEAWGSVSTDTQYF. DNA of the CDR3: TGCGCCAGCAGCCAAGAGGCTTGGGGGTCGGTTAGCACAGATACGCAGTATTTT.

V is TRBV5-6 and J is TRBJ1-1; no definite D call. Trimming removed 1 base at V and 2 bases at J, with 6 bases between. The CDR3 has 13 residues. CDR1 and CDR2 from the germline V gene are SGHDT and YYEEEE. DNA for the CDR3: TGTGCCAGCAGCTTGCCCACTAACACTGAAGCTTTCTTT. It is translated as CASSLPTNTEAFF.

Only a few counts were recorded for this clonotype. The V gene is TRBV29-1, the J gene TRBJ2-7; D gene uncertain. Germline V gene sequence: CDR1 SQVTM, CDR2 ANQGSEA. V shed 3 bases and J shed 6 bases, with 15 bases lying between them. This CDR3 contains 13 residues. The CDR3, as DNA: TGCAGCGTTGAGGCAGGAGCCCTTGGCGAGCAGTACTTC. As protein: CSVEAGALGEQYF.

The genes are TRBV5-1 and TRBJ2-3; TRBD1 matches at 7 bases. Trimming cost V 2 bases and J 2 bases; bases outside gene matches: 2. This CDR3 comprises 14 residues. The germline CDR1 and CDR2 sequences are SGHRS and YFSETQ. This CDR3 is CASSFGQDTDTQYF. In DNA, the CDR3 is TGCGCCAGCAGCTTTGGACAGGACACAGATACGCAGTATTTT.

This clonotype occurred a few times. The V call is TRBV10-3, the J call TRBJ2-7; a weak D match, TRBD2 (5 bases). Trimming pared 6 bases from V and 1 base from J, leaving 13 bases between. Germline V gene lookup returns CDR1 ENHRY and CDR2 SYGVKD. The CDR3 runs 14 residues. The CDR3 coding sequence is TGTGCCATCAGGATTAGCGACCTATCCTACGAGCAGTACTTC. This translates into CAIRISDLSYEQYF.

This clonotype was counted a few times. CDR3 DNA sequence: TGTGCCAGCACCTTGACAGGGGGATATGGCTACACCTTC. It is translated as CASTLTGGYGYTF. The chain is built from TRBV7-8 and TRBJ1-2, with TRBD1 identical over 9 bases. Germline trimming cut 7 bases from V and 5 bases from J; bases unmatched to any gene: 5. Germline lookup yields CDR1 SGHVS and CDR2 FQNEAQ. This CDR3 has 13 residues.

The chain employs TRBV2 and TRBJ2-1; 7 nucleotides align to TRBD2. This CDR3 contains 17 residues. Germline values: CDR1 SNHLY, CDR2 FYNNEI. V was pared by 6 bases and J by 0 bases, with 11 bases of the junction left unmatched. The CDR3 nucleotides read TGTGCCAGCAGGACCTCTAGCGGAGAGGTCTCCTACAATGAGCAGTTCTTC. Amino acids: CASRTSSGEVSYNEQFF.

This chain connects TRBV6-5 to TRBJ2-1; D unclear. In germline, CDR1 is MNHEY, CDR2 SVGAGI. The CDR3 length is 15 residues. Trimming cost V 5 bases and J 5 bases, with 16 bases left between them. CDR3: CASSRFAGVHNEQFF. The CDR3 nucleotides read TGTGCCAGCAGTCGTTTCGCTGGCGTTCACAATGAGCAGTTCTTC.

The chain carries TRBV30 and TRBJ2-1; D is uncertain. V was trimmed by 0 bases and J by 7 bases, leaving 4 bases between them. The CDR3 runs to 11 residues. Germline V gene lookup returns CDR1 GTSNPN and CDR2 SVGIG (reference sequence). The CDR3 is CAWSVSNEQFF. As DNA, the CDR3 is TGTGCCTGGAGTGTATCGAATGAGCAGTTCTTC.

The chain is built from TRBV29-1 and TRBJ2-7; 14 positions agree with TRBD2. The CDR3 is 15 residues long. Germline V gene data show CDR1 as SQVTM and CDR2 as ANQGSEA. V lost 4 bases to trimming and J lost 1 base; unmatched junction nucleotides: 3. The CDR3 region has the DNA TGCAGCGTTGTGGGACTAGCGGGAGCATCCTACGAGCAGTACTTC. Translating it yields CSVVGLAGASYEQYF.

This chain uses TRBV9 with TRBJ2-5; D unresolved. Per the germline V gene, CDR1 is SGDLS and CDR2 is YYNGEE. The CDR3 totals 13 residues. Trimming removed 2 bases at V and 4 bases at J, with 9 bases between. In DNA form, the CDR3 reads TGTGCCAGCAGCGTTGGGCAGGCAGAGACCCAGTACTTC. It is translated as CASSVGQAETQYF.

This clonotype was found a few times. This chain links TRBV7-9 with TRBJ2-1; the D call may be TRBD1 or TRBD2 (5 bases each). Per germline, CDR1 SEHNR and CDR2 FQNEAQ (reference sequence). The CDR3 is 14 amino acids. The V end was cut by 4 bases, the J end by 15 bases, with 22 bases between. This chain's CDR3 is CASSSTGTESAVFF. CDR3 bases: TGTGCCAGCAGCTCCACCGGGACGGAGTCTGCGGTGTTCTTC.

This clonotype was seen a few times. This chain joins TRBV10-3 and TRBJ2-7; D is uncertain. Germline V gene lookup returns CDR1 ENHRY and CDR2 SYGVKD. CDR3 length: 13 residues. The germline V and J ends were trimmed by 3 bases and 0 bases, with 6 bases remaining between them. The CDR3 nucleotides are TGTGCCATCAGTGACAGCAGCTCCTACGAGCAGTACTTC. Amino acid sequence: CAISDSSSYEQYF.